This T cell receptor (beta chain) was obtained from a study of spatial heterogeneity in lung cancer. This clonotype was detected ten times or more. Sample time point: sample taken at primary tumor resection. Frozen PBMC, nontumor lung or tumor provided whole RNA, which was sequenced unsorted. The donor group consisted of around 77 patients who had untreated, early-stage non-small cell lung cancer. TCR cDNA molecules were tagged individually, and each one carried a unique molecular identifier. TCRdb processed the 5' RACE reads anew with MiXCR; each CDR3 protein has one entry. The sample includes 50,000 to 65,000 distinct CDR3 sequences, roughly 7% of them seen just once. The CDR3 consists of 13 residues. The germline V gene encodes CDR1 WNHNN and CDR2 SYGVQD (reference sequence). V shed 4 bases and J shed 2 bases, with 7 bases lying between them.

This receptor was obtained from a female donor with early-stage non-small cell lung cancer. The source was PBMCs, collected at surgery. The chain carries TRBV10-1 and TRBJ2-3, with D hard to call. In DNA form, the CDR3 reads TGCGCCAGCAGTGCAAGAACCACAGATACGCAGTATTTT. Translation: CASSARTTDTQYF.